The 19 T cell receptor beta chains in this list originate from one sample, sequenced in a study of blood T cell repertoires in COVID-19. Assay used: immunoSEQ multiplex PCR; TCRdb lists only in-frame clones, some missing. The table records over 350,000 clones, approximately 90% of them present only once. Sequencing was done on a sample of PBMCs or T cells enriched from blood (not recorded which). All receptors derive from a woman aged 18-35 years with acute COVID-19.

The chain combines TRBV6-2 or TRBV6-3 with TRBJ1-5; 9 bases align to TRBD1. V lost 2 bases and J lost 1; bases outside the gene matches: 3. Germline assignment: CDR1 MNHEY and CDR2 SVGEGT. CDR3 length: 16 amino acids. The CDR3 reads CASSYDRGSSNQPQHF. As DNA, the CDR3 is TGTGCCAGCAGTTACGACAGGGGGTCGAGCAATCAGCCCCAGCATTTT.

This clone showed up just once. This sequence joins TRBV27 and TRBJ2-6; weak D call: TRBD1 (5 bases). CDR3 length: 16 residues. Germline CDR1 is MNHEY and CDR2 is SMNVEV (reference sequence). Trimming shortened V by 6 bases and J by 2 bases, and 14 bases separated the two germline ends. CDR3 residues: CASSRRVGAGANVLTF. DNA of the CDR3: TGTGCCAGCAGCCGCAGGGTAGGGGCTGGGGCCAACGTCCTGACTTTC.

The chain couples TRBV27 to TRBJ2-7, with 10 bases identical to TRBD2. Trimming cost V 7 bases and J 3 bases; bases outside gene matches: 6. Per the germline V gene, CDR1 is MNHEY and CDR2 is SMNVEV (reference sequence). This CDR3 contains 14 residues. The CDR3 nucleotides read TGTGCCAGCAAGAGGACTAGCGGAGTCTACGAGCAGTACTTC. Amino acids: CASKRTSGVYEQYF.

Written as DNA, the CDR3 is TGTGCCAGCTCACCTGGACAGGGTCGATTGAACACTGAAGCTTTCTTT. Residues: CASSPGQGRLNTEAFF. This chain links TRBV18 with TRBJ1-1, with 8 bases identical to TRBD1. The CDR3 totals 16 residues. The V segment lost 3 bases and the J segment 0 bases; nucleotides outside the gene matches: 6. Germline V gene lookup returns CDR1 KGHSH and CDR2 LQKENI.

The chain links TRBV27 to TRBJ2-3; D might be TRBD1 (6 bases). The CDR3 is 14 amino acids. Per germline, CDR1 MNHEY and CDR2 SMNVEV (reference sequence). The V gene lost 6 bases and the J gene lost 2 bases, with 12 bases spanning the gap. CDR3 nucleotide sequence: TGTGCCAGCAGAAAGGGGGAATTCACAGATACGCAGTATTTT. This translates into CASRKGEFTDTQYF.

The sample holds a few counts of this clone. The chain uses TRBV4-1 and TRBJ2-1; no reliable D call. This CDR3 has 18 amino acids. Trimming removed 1 base from V and 1 base from J, with 17 bases in between. Germline V CDR1 and CDR2: MGHRA, YSYEKL. The CDR3 DNA sequence: TGCGCCAGCAGCCAAGTGGTTAGCCCGATCCGGTCCTACAATGAGCAGTTCTTC. Its protein is CASSQVVSPIRSYNEQFF.

CDR3 in amino acids: CASSVAGLNTEAFF. CDR3 sequence (DNA): TGTGCCAGCAGCGTCGCTGGGCTGAACACTGAAGCTTTCTTT. The chain joins TRBV3-1 (or the pseudogene TRBV3-2) to TRBJ1-1; D remains ambiguous. The CDR3 has 14 amino acids. CDR1 LGHDT and CDR2 YNNKEL come from the germline V gene (reference sequence). V lost 5 bases, J lost 0 bases, and 10 bases lay in between.

The rearrangement uses TRBV6-2 or TRBV6-3 and TRBJ2-7, with D unclear. V lost 2 bases and J lost 0, with 8 bases in between. The CDR3 is 14 residues long. Germline loops: CDR1 MNHEY, CDR2 SVGEGT. The CDR3 coding sequence is TGTGCCAGCAGTTACCGTCCAGACTCCTACGAGCAGTACTTC. Amino acid sequence: CASSYRPDSYEQYF.

A single count supports this clone. V gene TRBV2 combines with J gene TRBJ2-7; 12 nucleotides align to TRBD2. Germline V gene data show CDR1 as SNHLY and CDR2 as FYNNEI. The CDR3 sequence is 15 residues long. V lost 5 bases and J lost 2; bases outside the gene matches: 4. CDR3 coding DNA: TGTGCCAGCAGTATTGGACTAGCGGGAACCTACGAGCAGTACTTC. Its translation is CASSIGLAGTYEQYF.

The chain links TRBV4-1 to TRBJ2-1; 9 bases align to TRBD2. Germline V gene data show CDR1 as MGHRA and CDR2 as YSYEKL. The CDR3 is 18 residues long. Unmatched junction bases numbered 8, after V lost 0 bases and J lost 2 bases. CDR3 DNA sequence: TGCGCCAGCAGCCAAGATTTACCGGCTAGCGGGGCCTACAATGAGCAGTTCTTC. Translating it yields CASSQDLPASGAYNEQFF.

The rearrangement joins TRBV27 to TRBJ1-4; D may be TRBD1 (6 bases). With 2 bases removed from V and 7 bases from J, the gap between germline ends came to 11 bases. The CDR3 has 14 residues. Germline-derived CDR1 and CDR2 are MNHEY and SMNVEV (reference sequence). CDR3 coding DNA: TGTGCCAGCAGTTTAGGGGGCGTGGGTGAAAAACTGTTTTTT. It translates to CASSLGGVGEKLFF.

The chain carries TRBV6-1 and TRBJ1-3; a weak D match, TRBD1 (5 bases). This CDR3 has 16 amino acids. Trimming removed 0 bases at V and 0 bases at J, with 9 bases between. The V gene's germline CDR1 is MNHNS and CDR2 SASEGT. CDR3 coding DNA: TGTGCCAGCAGTGAAGCGCTTAGGGGCTCTGGAAACACCATATATTTT. Its translation is CASSEALRGSGNTIYF.

The chain combines TRBV5-4 with TRBJ2-7, with TRBD2 matching 10 bases. This CDR3 is built from 16 residues. Per germline, CDR1 SGHNT and CDR2 YYREEE (reference sequence). Trimming took 4 bases from V and 0 from J; bases not matched to a gene: 7. The CDR3 protein is CASSVAGGRSSYEQYF. CDR3 DNA sequence: TGTGCCAGCAGCGTAGCGGGAGGAAGGAGCTCCTACGAGCAGTACTTC.

The chain joins TRBV7-9 to TRBJ1-3; tentatively, D is TRBD1 (6 bases). The CDR3 length is 13 residues. Trimming took 4 bases from V and 5 from J, leaving 9 bases between them. Germline V gene lookup returns CDR1 SEHNR and CDR2 FQNEAQ (reference sequence). The CDR3 DNA reads TGTGCCAGCAGCTCTGGGGGCCGAAACACCATATATTTT. It is translated as CASSSGGRNTIYF. Complete variable domain (other parts from reference TRBV7-9 and TRBJ1-3): DTGVSQNPRHKITKRGQNVTFRCDPISEHNRLYWYRQTLGQGPEFLTYFQNEAQLEKSRLLSDRFSAERPKGSFSTLEIQRTEQGDSAMYLCASSSGGRNTIYFGEGSWLTVV.

The rearrangement uses TRBV10-3 and TRBJ1-2; 8 positions agree with TRBD1. The J segment lost 1 base and the V segment lost 9 bases, leaving 1 base of the junction unmatched. The CDR3 spans 12 residues. Germline assignment: CDR1 ENHRY and CDR2 SYGVKD. CDR3 in DNA: TGTGCCATACAGGGGGTTAACTATGGCTACACCTTC. This translates into CAIQGVNYGYTF.

The genes are TRBV6-2 or TRBV6-3 and TRBJ1-1, with D maybe TRBD1 (5 bases). Between the trimmed V and J ends, which lost 2 bases and 1 base, there was a span of 11 bases. The CDR3 is 15 amino acids. CDR1 MNHEY and CDR2 SVGEGT come from the germline V gene. DNA for the CDR3: TGTGCCAGCAGTTACACAGACAGCCAGAACACTGAAGCTTTCTTT. Translating it yields CASSYTDSQNTEAFF.

This clone was observed once. The genes are TRBV7-2 and TRBJ2-5, with TRBD2 identical over 8 bases. This CDR3 contains 15 residues. Per the germline V gene, CDR1 is SGHTA and CDR2 is FQGNSA. V was pared by 1 base and J by 5 bases, with 6 bases of the junction left unmatched. CDR3 residues: CASSLVSGGWETQYF. The CDR3 DNA reads as TGTGCCAGCAGCTTAGTGTCGGGAGGGTGGGAGACCCAGTACTTC.

This chain joins TRBV27 and TRBJ1-5; D uncertain. The length of the CDR3 is 15 residues. V was trimmed by 1 base and J by 3 bases, leaving 10 bases between them. Germline lookup yields CDR1 MNHEY and CDR2 SMNVEV (reference sequence). The CDR3 is CASSLFTGDNQPQHF. The CDR3 nucleotides read TGTGCCAGCAGTTTATTTACCGGAGACAATCAGCCCCAGCATTTT.

The rearrangement joins TRBV7-9 to TRBJ2-3; 8 bases line up with TRBD2. Germline CDR1 reads SEHNR; CDR2 reads FQNEAQ (reference sequence). CDR3 length: 17 amino acids. V was clipped by 3 bases and J by 3 bases; unmatched bases: 11. CDR3 nucleotide sequence: TGTGCCAGCAGCTTCTCCCCCAGCGGGAGTGGGACAGATACGCAGTATTTT. Translated, it gives CASSFSPSGSGTDTQYF.